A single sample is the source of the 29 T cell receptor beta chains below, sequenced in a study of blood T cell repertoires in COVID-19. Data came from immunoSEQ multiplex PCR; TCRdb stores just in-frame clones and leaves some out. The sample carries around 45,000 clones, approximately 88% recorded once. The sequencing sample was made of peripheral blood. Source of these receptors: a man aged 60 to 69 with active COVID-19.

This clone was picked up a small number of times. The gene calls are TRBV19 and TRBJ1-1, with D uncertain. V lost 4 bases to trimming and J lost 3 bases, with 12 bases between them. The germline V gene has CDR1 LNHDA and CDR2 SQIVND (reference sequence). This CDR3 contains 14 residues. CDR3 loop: CASSTGGEYTEAFF. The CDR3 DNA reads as TGTGCCAGTAGTACGGGCGGGGAGTACACTGAAGCTTTCTTT.

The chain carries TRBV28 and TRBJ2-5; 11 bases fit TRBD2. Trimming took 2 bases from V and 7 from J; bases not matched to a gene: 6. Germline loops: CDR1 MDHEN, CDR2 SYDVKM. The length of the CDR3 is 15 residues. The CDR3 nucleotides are TGTGCCAGCAGTTTACTAGCGGGAGGCGTCGGGACCCAGTACTTC. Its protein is CASSLLAGGVGTQYF. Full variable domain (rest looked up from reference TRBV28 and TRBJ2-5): DVKVTQSSRYLVKRTGEKVFLECVQDMDHENMFWYRQDPGLGLRLIYFSYDVKMKEKGDIPEGYSVSREKKERFSLILESASTNQTSMYLCASSLLAGGVGTQYFGPGTRLLVL.

CDR3 sequence reads: CASSHGTGRIYGYTF. CDR3 bases: TGTGCCAGCAGTCACGGGACAGGGAGAATCTATGGCTACACCTTC. This chain uses TRBV6-2 or TRBV6-3 with TRBJ1-2; TRBD1 agrees at 9 bases. The germline V gene has CDR1 MNHEY and CDR2 SVGEGT. The CDR3 totals 15 residues. The V segment lost 5 bases and the J segment 4 bases; nucleotides outside the gene matches: 8.

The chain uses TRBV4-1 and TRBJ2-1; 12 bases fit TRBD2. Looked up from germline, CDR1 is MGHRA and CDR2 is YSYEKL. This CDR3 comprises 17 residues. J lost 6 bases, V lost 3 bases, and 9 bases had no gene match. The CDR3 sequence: CASSQFPSGGAGNEQFF. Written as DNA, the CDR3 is TGCGCCAGCAGCCAGTTCCCTAGCGGGGGGGCGGGCAATGAGCAGTTCTTC.

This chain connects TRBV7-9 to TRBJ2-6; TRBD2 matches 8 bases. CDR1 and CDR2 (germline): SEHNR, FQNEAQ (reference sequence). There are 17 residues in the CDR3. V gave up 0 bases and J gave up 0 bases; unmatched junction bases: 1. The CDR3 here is CASSLAREASGANVLTF. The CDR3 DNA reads TGTGCCAGCAGCTTAGCGCGGGAGGCCTCTGGGGCCAACGTCCTGACTTTC.

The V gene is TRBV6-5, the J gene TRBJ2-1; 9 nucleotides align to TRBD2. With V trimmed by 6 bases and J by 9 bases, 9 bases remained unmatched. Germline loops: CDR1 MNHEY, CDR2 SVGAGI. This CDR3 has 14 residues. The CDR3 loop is CASRTSGFQGEQFF. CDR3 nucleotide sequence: TGTGCCAGCAGGACTAGCGGCTTCCAGGGTGAGCAGTTCTTC.

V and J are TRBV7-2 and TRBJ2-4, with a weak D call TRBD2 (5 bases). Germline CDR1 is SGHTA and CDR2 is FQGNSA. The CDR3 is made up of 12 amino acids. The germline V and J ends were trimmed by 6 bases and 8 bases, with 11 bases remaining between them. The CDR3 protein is CASSSGGDIQYF. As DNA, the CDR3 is TGTGCCAGCAGTTCAGGAGGAGACATTCAGTACTTC.

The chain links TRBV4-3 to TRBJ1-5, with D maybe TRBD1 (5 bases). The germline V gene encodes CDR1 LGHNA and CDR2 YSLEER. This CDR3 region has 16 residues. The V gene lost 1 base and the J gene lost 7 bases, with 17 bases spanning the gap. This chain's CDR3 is CASSQGRQIGGQPQHF. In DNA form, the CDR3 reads TGCGCCAGCAGCCAAGGAAGACAGATAGGAGGGCAGCCCCAGCATTTT.

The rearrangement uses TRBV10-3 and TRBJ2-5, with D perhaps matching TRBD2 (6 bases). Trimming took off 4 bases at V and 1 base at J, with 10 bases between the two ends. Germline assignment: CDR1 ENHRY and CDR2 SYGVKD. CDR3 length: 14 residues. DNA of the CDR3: TGTGCCATCAGTGGGATAGCGGCCCAAGAGACCCAGTACTTC. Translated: CAISGIAAQETQYF.

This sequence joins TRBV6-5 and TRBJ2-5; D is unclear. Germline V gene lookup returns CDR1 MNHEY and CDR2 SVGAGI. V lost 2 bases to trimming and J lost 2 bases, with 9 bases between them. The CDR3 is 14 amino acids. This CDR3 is CASSYGDQQETQYF. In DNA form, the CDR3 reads TGTGCCAGCAGTTACGGAGACCAGCAAGAGACCCAGTACTTC.

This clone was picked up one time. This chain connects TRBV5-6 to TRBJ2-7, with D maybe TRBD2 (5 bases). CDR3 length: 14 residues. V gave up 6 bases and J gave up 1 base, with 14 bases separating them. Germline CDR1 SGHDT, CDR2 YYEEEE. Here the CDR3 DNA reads TGTGCCAGCACCAAAGGAGGACGGTCCTACGAGCAGTACTTC. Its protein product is CASTKGGRSYEQYF.

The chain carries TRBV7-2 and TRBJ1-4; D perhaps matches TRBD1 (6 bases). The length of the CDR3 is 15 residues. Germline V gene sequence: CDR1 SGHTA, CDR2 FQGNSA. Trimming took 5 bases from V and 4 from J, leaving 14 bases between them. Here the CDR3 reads CASSAQGLGNEKLFF. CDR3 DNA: TGTGCCAGCAGCGCCCAGGGGTTGGGTAATGAAAAACTGTTTTTT.

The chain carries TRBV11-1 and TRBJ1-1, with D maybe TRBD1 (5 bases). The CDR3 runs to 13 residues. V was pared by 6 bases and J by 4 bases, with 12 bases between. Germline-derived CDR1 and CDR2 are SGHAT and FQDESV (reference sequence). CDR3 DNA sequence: TGTGCCAGCAGTTACACGGGGGGCACTGAAGCTTTCTTT. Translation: CASSYTGGTEAFF.

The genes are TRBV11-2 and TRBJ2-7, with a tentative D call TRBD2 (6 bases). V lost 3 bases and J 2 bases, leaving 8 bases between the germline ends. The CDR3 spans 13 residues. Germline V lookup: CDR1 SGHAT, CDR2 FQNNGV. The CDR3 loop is CASSLGLTYEQYF. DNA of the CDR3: TGTGCCAGCAGCTTGGGACTGACCTACGAGCAGTACTTC.

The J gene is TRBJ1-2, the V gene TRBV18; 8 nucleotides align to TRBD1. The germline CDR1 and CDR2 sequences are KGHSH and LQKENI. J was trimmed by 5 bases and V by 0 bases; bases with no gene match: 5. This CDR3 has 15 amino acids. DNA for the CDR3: TGTGCCAGCTCACCACCGGACAGGGAAATATATGGCTACACCTTC. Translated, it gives CASSPPDREIYGYTF.

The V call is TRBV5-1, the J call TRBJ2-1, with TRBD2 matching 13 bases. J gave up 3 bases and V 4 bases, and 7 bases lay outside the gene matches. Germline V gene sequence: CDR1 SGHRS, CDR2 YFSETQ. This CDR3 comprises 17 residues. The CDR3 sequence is CASSHGRTSGSYNEQFF. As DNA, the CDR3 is TGCGCCAGCAGCCACGGCCGGACTAGCGGGAGCTACAATGAGCAGTTCTTC.

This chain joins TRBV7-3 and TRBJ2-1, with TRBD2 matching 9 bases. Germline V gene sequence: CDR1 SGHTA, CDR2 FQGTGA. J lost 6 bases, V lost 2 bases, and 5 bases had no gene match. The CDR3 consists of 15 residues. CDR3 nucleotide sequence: TGTGCCAGCAGCTTAGGAGCGGGAGGTGGCAATGAGCAGTTCTTC. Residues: CASSLGAGGGNEQFF.

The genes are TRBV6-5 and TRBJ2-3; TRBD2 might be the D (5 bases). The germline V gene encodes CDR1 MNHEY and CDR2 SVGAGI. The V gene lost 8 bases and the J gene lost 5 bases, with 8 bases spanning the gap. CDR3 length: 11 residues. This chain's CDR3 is CASHRGDTQYF. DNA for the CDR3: TGTGCCAGCCACCGGGGAGATACGCAGTATTTT.

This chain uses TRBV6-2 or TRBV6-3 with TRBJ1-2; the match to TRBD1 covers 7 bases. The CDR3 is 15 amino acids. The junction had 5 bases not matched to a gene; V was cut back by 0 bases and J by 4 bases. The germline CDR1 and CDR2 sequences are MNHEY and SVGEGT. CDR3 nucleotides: TGTGCCAGCAGTTACTCGACAGGGAGAGGCTATGGCTACACCTTC. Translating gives CASSYSTGRGYGYTF.

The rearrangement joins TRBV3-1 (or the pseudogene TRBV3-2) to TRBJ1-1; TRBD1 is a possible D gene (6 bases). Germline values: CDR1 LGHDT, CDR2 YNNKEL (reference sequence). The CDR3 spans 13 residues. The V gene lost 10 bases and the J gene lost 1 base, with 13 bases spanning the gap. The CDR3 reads CATRADRNTEAFF. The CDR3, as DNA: TGTGCCACCCGAGCGGACAGGAACACTGAAGCTTTCTTT.

CDR3 amino acids: CASRGARRGGPTYNEQFF. CDR3 DNA sequence: TGCGCCAGCAGGGGGGCGCGGCGGGGGGGTCCTACCTACAATGAGCAGTTCTTC. The rearrangement joins TRBV4-1 to TRBJ2-1, with 9 bases aligning to TRBD2. The CDR3 extends over 18 amino acids. V was clipped by 6 bases and J by 2 bases; unmatched bases: 14. Germline-derived CDR1 and CDR2 are MGHRA and YSYEKL.

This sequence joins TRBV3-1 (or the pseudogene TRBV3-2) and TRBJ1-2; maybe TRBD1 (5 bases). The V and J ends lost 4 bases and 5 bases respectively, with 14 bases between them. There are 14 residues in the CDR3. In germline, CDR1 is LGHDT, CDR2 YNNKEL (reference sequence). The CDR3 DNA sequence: TGTGCCAGCAGCCCTAATGGGGACTGGTATGGCTACACCTTC. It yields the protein CASSPNGDWYGYTF.

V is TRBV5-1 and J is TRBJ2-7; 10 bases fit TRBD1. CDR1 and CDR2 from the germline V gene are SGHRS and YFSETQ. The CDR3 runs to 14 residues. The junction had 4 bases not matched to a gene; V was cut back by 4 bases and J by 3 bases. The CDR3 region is CASSTGQGVYEQYF. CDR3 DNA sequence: TGCGCCAGCAGCACCGGACAGGGGGTCTACGAGCAGTACTTC.

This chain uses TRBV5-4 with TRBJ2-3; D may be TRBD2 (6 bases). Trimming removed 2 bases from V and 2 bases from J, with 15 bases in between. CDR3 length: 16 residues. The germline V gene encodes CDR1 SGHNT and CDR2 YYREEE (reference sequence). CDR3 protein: CASSLTSSVSTDTQYF. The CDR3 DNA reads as TGTGCCAGCAGCTTAACTTCTAGCGTTTCCACAGATACGCAGTATTTT.

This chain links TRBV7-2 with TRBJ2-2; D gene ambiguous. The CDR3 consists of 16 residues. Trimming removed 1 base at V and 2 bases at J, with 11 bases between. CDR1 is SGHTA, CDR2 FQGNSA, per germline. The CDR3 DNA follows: TGTGCCAGCAGCTTAGTGGGCTCTTTAAACACCGGGGAGCTGTTTTTT. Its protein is CASSLVGSLNTGELFF. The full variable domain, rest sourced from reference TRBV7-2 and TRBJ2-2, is GAGVSQSPSNKVTEKGKDVELRCDPISGHTALYWYRQSLGQGLEFLIYFQGNSAPDKSGLPSDRFSAERTGGSVSTLTIQRTQQEDSAVYLCASSLVGSLNTGELFFGEGSRLTVL.

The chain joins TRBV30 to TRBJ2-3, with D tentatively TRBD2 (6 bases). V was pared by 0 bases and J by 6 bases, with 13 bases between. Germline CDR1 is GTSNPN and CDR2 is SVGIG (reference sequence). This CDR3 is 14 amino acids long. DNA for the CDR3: TGTGCCTGGAGTGTTTGGGGTGGGGGGGATACGCAGTATTTT. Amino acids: CAWSVWGGGDTQYF. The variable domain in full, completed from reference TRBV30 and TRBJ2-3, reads SQTIHQWPATLVQPVGSPLSLECTVEGTSNPNLYWYRQAAGRGLQLLFYSVGIGQISSEVPQNLSASRPQDRQFILSSKKLLLSDSGFYLCAWSVWGGGDTQYFGPGTRLTVL.

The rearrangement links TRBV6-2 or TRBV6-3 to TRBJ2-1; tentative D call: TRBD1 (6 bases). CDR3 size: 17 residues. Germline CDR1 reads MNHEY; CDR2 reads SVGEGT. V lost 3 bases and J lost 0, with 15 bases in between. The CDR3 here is CASSYLWGLSSYNEQFF. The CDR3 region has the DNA TGTGCCAGCAGTTATCTTTGGGGGCTGAGCTCCTACAATGAGCAGTTCTTC.

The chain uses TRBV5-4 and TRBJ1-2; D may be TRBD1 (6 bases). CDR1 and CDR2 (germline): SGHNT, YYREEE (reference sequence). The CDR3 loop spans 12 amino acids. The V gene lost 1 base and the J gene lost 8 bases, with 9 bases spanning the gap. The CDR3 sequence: CASSLTGSGYTF. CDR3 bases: TGTGCCAGCAGCTTGACAGGGAGCGGCTACACCTTC.

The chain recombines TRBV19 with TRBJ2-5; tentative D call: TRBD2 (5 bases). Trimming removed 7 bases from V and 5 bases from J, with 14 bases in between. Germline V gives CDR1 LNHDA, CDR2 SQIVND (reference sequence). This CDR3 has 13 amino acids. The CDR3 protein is CASTPPGRETQYF. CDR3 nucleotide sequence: TGTGCCAGTACCCCACCGGGAAGGGAGACCCAGTACTTC. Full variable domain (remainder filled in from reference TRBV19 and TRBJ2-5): DGGITQSPKYLFRKEGQNVTLSCEQNLNHDAMYWYRQDPGQGLRLIYYSQIVNDFQKGDIAEGYSVSREKKESFPLTVTSAQKNPTAFYLCASTPPGRETQYFGPGTRLLVL.